Following are 7 T cell receptor beta chains from one sample sequenced in a study of blood T cell repertoires in COVID-19. Here immunoSEQ multiplex PCR was the method, and the copy in TCRdb shows in-frame clones only, minus some. The table has 110,000 or so clones, 75% to 90% seen once. Specimen: peripheral blood. These TCRs come from a woman between 45 and 65 years old with acute or convalescent COVID-19.

This clone has just a few counts. The chain uses TRBV5-1 and TRBJ1-3; 12 bases map to TRBD1. Germline lookup yields CDR1 SGHRS and CDR2 YFSETQ. Losses at the gene ends were 3 bases for V and 3 bases for J; bases not matched to a gene: 7. The CDR3 length is 17 residues. The CDR3 sequence: CASSSGQGAARGNTIYF. The CDR3 region has the DNA TGCGCCAGCAGCTCGGGACAGGGGGCGGCTCGTGGAAACACCATATATTTT.

The rearrangement uses TRBV11-2 and TRBJ2-3; D ambiguous. The length of the CDR3 is 13 residues. V lost 0 bases and J lost 3, with 4 bases in between. Germline CDR1 SGHAT, CDR2 FQNNGV. The CDR3 here is CASSLDRTDTQYF. As DNA, the CDR3 is TGTGCCAGCAGCTTAGACCGGACAGATACGCAGTATTTT.

The CDR3 DNA is TGTGCCAGCAGTACAGATTTAACCGGGGAGCTGTTTTTT. This gives the protein CASSTDLTGELFF. The chain combines TRBV7-7 with TRBJ2-2, with D hard to call. The CDR3 is 13 amino acids. The V gene's germline CDR1 is SSHAT and CDR2 FNYEAQ (reference sequence). V was trimmed by 6 bases and J by 5 bases, leaving 10 bases between them.

J is TRBJ1-1 and V is TRBV18; a possible D gene is TRBD1 (6 bases). This CDR3 spans 16 amino acids. Germline V lookup: CDR1 KGHSH, CDR2 LQKENI. V was pared by 2 bases and J by 4 bases, with 17 bases between. CDR3: CASSPGTPYLLTEAFF. CDR3 nucleotide sequence: TGTGCCAGCTCACCAGGGACACCCTACCTCCTCACTGAAGCTTTCTTT.

This clone was seen only a few times. V and J are TRBV5-1 and TRBJ1-2, with TRBD1 identical over 8 bases. J gave up 2 bases and V 2 bases, and 2 bases lay outside the gene matches. The CDR3 is 14 residues long. Germline CDR1 reads SGHRS; CDR2 reads YFSETQ. CDR3: CASSFGQGNYGYTF. DNA for the CDR3: TGCGCCAGCAGCTTCGGACAGGGAAACTATGGCTACACCTTC.

CDR3 sequence: CASSFGRRGYGYTF. The CDR3 nucleotides are TGTGCCAGCAGTTTCGGGCGCAGGGGGTATGGCTACACCTTC. The chain joins TRBV28 to TRBJ1-2; 7 positions match TRBD1. J was trimmed by 5 bases and V by 3 bases; bases with no gene match: 6. The germline CDR1 and CDR2 sequences are MDHEN and SYDVKM. The CDR3 is 14 residues long.

This clone was found a few times. The chain links TRBV3-1 (or the pseudogene TRBV3-2) to TRBJ1-2, with D perhaps TRBD1 (5 bases). This CDR3 is built from 15 residues. Trimming cost V 1 base and J 6 bases, with 15 bases left between them. Germline assignment: CDR1 LGHDT and CDR2 YNNKEL (reference sequence). The CDR3 protein is CASSQGFTGVNGYTF. CDR3 bases: TGTGCCAGCAGCCAAGGCTTTACAGGTGTCAATGGCTACACCTTC.